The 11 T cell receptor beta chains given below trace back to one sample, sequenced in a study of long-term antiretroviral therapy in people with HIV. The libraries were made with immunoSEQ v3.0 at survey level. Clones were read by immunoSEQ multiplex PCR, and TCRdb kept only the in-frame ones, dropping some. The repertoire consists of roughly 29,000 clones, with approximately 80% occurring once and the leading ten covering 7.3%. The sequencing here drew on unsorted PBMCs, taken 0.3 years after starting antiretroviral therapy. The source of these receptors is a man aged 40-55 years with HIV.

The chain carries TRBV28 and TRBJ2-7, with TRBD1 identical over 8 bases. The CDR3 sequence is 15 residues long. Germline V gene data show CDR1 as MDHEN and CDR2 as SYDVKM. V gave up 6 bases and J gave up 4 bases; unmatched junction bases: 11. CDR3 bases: TGTGCCAGCAGCCCCCCCGGACAGGGTGGGTACGAGCAGTACTTC. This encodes CASSPPGQGGYEQYF.

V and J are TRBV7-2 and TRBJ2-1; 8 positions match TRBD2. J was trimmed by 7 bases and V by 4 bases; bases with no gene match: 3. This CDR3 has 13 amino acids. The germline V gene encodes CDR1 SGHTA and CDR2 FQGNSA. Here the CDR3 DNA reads TGTGCCAGCAGCTCCCGGGGGGGTAATGAGCAGTTCTTC. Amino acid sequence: CASSSRGGNEQFF.

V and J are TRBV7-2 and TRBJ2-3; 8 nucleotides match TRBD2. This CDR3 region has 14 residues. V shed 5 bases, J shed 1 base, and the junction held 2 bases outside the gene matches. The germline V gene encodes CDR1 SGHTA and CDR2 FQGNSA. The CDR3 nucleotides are TGTGCCAGCAGCCAGACTAGCGGCACAGATACGCAGTATTTT. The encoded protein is CASSQTSGTDTQYF.

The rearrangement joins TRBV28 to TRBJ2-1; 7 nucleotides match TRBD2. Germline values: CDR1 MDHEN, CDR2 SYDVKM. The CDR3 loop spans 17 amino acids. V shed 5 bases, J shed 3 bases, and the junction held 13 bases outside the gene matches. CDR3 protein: CASSPPTWDYLYNEQFF. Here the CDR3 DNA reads TGTGCCAGCAGTCCTCCCACCTGGGACTACCTCTACAATGAGCAGTTCTTC. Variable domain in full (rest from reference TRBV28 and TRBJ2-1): DVKVTQSSRYLVKRTGEKVFLECVQDMDHENMFWYRQDPGLGLRLIYFSYDVKMKEKGDIPEGYSVSREKKERFSLILESASTNQTSMYLCASSPPTWDYLYNEQFFGPGTRLTVL.

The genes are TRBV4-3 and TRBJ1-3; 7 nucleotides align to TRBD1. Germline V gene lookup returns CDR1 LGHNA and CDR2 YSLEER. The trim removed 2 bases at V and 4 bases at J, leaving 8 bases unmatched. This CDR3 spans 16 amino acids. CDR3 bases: TGCGCCAGCAGCCAATCCCCGGTACAGGGGGGAAACACCATATATTTT. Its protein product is CASSQSPVQGGNTIYF.

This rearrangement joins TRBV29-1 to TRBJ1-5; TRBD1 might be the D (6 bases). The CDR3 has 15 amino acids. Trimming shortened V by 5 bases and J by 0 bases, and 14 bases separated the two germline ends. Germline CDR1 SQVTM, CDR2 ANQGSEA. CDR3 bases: TGCAGCGTTCAGGTCGACAGGAATAGCAATCAGCCCCAGCATTTT. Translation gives CSVQVDRNSNQPQHF.

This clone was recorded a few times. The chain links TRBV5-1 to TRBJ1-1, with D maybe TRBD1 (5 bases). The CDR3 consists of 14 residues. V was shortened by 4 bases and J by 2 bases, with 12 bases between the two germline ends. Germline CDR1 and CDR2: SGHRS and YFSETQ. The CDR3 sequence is CASSPGTLNTEAFF. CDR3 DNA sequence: TGCGCCAGCAGCCCGGGGACTCTAAACACTGAAGCTTTCTTT.

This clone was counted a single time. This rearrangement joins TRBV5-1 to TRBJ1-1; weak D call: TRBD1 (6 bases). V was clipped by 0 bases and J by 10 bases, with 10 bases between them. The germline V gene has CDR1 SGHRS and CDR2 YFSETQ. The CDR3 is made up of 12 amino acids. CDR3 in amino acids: CASSLEAGAAFF. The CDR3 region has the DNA TGCGCCAGCAGCTTGGAGGCAGGGGCAGCTTTCTTT.

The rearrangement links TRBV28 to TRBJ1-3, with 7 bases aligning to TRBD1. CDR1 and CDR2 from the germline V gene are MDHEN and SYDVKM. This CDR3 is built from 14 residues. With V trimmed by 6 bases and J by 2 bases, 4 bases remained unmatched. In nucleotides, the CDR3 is TGTGCCAGCAGCAGAGGGACAGCTGGAAACACCATATATTTT. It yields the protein CASSRGTAGNTIYF.

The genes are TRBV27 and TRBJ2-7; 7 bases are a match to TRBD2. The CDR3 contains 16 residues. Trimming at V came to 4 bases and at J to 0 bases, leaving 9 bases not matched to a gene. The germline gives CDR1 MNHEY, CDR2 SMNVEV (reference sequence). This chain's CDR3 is CASSSGGGSFSYEQYF. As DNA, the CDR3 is TGTGCCAGCAGTTCGGGGGGTGGGTCCTTCTCCTACGAGCAGTACTTC.

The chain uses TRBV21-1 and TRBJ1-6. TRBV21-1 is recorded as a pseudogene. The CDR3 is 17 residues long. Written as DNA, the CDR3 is TGTGCCAGCAGCAATTTTCGGTATCGCTCCTATAATTCACCCCTCCACTTT. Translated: CASSNFRYRSYNSPLHF.